What follows describes a single T cell receptor beta chain. Its specificity is not known. The CDR3 ends on some other residue instead of the conserved phenylalanine or tryptophan, so this is likely a read error. The DNA is omitted, as the CDR3 cannot be located on it reliably, and the CDR3 follows TCRdb's listing. In germline, CDR1 is SGHTA, CDR2 FQGNSA. The CDR3 is 13 amino acids long, termini counted. Using genomic DNA as the template, TCR beta VDJ and CDR3 profiling was carried out. TCRdb redid the calling of the reads with MiXCR, one entry per CDR3 protein. The data hold a few hundred thousand distinct CDR3 sequences, with 65% to 80% observed a single time. This record belongs to a study of CD8+CD57+ T cells in acquired aplastic anemia. Looking at the study overall: DNA recovered from sorted CD4+ and CD8+ cells had a mean of around 3.3 ug. In CD4+ cells, healthy donors produced an average of about 10.8 million reads.

Whole-study results and caveats: Patients and controls shared 25 to 30 CD8+ CDR3 sequences. Any difference that existed in CD8+ Simpson's diversity between patients and controls was not significant.

This clonotype was obtained from a human donor in good health, serving as a control. The chain has TRBV7-2 and TRBJ1-1. The material sequenced was sorted CD4+, CD8+, or CD8+CD57+ T cells (not recorded which) from PBMCs. The CDR3 loop is CASSLSRATDGFT.